The source of this T cell receptor beta chain is a study of regulatory T cells in long-lasting Graves disease. The time point is: newly diagnosed GD, antithyroid drugs for less than 3 months. Scientists built the TCR library using RNA that was extracted from PBMCs. CDR1 is MNHEY, CDR2 SMNVEV, per germline (reference sequence). V lost 5 bases to trimming and J lost 6 bases, with 19 bases between them. The CDR3 runs to 15 residues. On this clonotype itself: The antigen remains unidentified. A much more abundant neighbour one base away suggests this may be a read error.

Study-wide findings and caveats: Accuracy could have been hurt by small sample size.

Construction of the TCR beta libraries employed iRepertoire HTBI primers in conjunction with Arm-PCR of CDR3 regions. Each CDR3 protein is one row after TCRdb ran MiXCR on the multiplex PCR reads. The table includes about 530,000 distinct CDR3 sequences, 15% to 20% detected once. The same specimen was also included in a second study, on T cells in Graves' hyperthyroidism and ophthalmopathy. As that report states: During a first-round RT-PCR of the TCR CDR3, the HTBI primer set was used. Most clonotypes expanded in thyroid above 0.001 were likewise present in blood.

The receptor's source is a woman aged 35-60 years with Graves disease. The rearrangement joins TRBV27 to TRBJ1-2, with TRBD1 as a possible D gene (6 bases). Source: peripheral blood mononuclear cells (PBMCs), taken at new diagnosis, from a patient treated with antithyroid drugs. CDR3 in amino acids: CASSKDRLTGHGYTF. The CDR3 DNA follows: TGTGCCAGCAGTAAGGACAGACTAACCGGCCATGGCTACACCTTC.